The sequence of this T cell receptor beta chain was determined in a study of Ad26.COV2.S vaccination and SARS-CoV-2 variants. Study results and caveats: After vaccination, substantial breadth of spike-specific CD8+ and CD4+ responses was reported.

Using immunoSEQ multiplex PCR, the repertoire was profiled, and TCRdb retains in-frame clones only, with some absent. The sample lists hundreds of thousands of clones, roughly 90% occurring once. Treatment denoted: around 19 received Ad26.COV2.S at low or high dose, single or two shots; 5 received placebo; per-sample allocation not given. Following the first vaccine or placebo injection, samples were taken on day 63. As regards this clone: The antigen is unknown.

From germline, CDR1 is MNHEY and CDR2 SVGAGI. Trimming took off 8 bases at V and 2 bases at J, with 17 bases between the two ends. The CDR3 length is 15 residues. This receptor was obtained from a person between 18 and 65 years old who received the Ad26.COV2.S COVID-19 vaccine or a placebo. This sample comprised peripheral blood, obtained in a trial of Ad26.COV2.S vaccine versus placebo. The chain has TRBV6-5 and TRBJ2-3; weak D call: TRBD2 (6 bases). The CDR3 DNA follows: TGTGCCAGCTCCTCAAAGCGGGTATTCACAGATACGCAGTATTTT. Translation: CASSSKRVFTDTQYF.